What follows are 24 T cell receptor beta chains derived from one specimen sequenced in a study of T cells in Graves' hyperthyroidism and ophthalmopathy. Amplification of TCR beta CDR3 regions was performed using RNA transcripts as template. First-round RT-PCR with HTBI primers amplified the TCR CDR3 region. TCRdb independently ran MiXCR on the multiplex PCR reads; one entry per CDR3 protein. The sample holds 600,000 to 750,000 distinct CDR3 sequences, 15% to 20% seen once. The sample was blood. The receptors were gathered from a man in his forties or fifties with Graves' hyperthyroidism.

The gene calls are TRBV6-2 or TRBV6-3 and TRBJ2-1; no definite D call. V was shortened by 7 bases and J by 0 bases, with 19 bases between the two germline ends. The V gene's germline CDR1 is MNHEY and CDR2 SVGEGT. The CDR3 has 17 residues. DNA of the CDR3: TGTGCCAGCACCATCCCCCTCGGGCACCGCTCCTACAATGAGCAGTTCTTC. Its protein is CASTIPLGHRSYNEQFF.

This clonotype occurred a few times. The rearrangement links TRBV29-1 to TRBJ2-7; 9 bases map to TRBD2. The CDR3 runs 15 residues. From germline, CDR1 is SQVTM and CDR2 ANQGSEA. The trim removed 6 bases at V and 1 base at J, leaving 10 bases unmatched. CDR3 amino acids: CSVQRPTSGSYEQYF. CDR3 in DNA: TGCAGCGTCCAACGACCGACTAGCGGATCCTACGAGCAGTACTTC.

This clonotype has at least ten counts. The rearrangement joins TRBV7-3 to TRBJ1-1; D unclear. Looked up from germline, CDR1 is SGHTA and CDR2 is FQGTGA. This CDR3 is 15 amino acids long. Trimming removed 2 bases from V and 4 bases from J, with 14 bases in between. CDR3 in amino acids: CASSLYRQPATEAFF. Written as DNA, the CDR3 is TGTGCCAGCAGCTTATATCGCCAGCCCGCCACTGAAGCTTTCTTT.

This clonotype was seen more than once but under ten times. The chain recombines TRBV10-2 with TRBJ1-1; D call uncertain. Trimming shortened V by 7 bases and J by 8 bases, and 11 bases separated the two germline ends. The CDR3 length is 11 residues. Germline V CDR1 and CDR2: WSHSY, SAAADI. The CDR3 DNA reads TGCGCCAGCACTCACACCAGCGAAGCTTTCTTT. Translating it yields CASTHTSEAFF.

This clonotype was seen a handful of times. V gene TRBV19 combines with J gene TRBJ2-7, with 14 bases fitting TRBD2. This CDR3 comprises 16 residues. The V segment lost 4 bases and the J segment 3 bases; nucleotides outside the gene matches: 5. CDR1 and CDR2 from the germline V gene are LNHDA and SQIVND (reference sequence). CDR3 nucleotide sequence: TGTGCCAGTAGTAAAGCCGGGACTAGCGGGAGCTACGAGCAGTACTTC. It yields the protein CASSKAGTSGSYEQYF.

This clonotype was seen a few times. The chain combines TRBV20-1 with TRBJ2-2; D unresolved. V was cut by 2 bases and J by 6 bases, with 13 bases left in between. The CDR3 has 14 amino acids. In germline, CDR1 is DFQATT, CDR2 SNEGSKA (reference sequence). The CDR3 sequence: CSARNSRGAGELFF. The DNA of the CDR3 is TGCAGTGCTAGAAACAGCAGAGGCGCCGGGGAGCTGTTTTTT.

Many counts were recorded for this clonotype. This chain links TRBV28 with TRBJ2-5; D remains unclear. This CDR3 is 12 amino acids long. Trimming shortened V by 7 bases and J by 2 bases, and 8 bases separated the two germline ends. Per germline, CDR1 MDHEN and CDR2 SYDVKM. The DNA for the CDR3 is TGTGCCAGCAAAGGGCAGCAAGAGACCCAGTACTTC. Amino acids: CASKGQQETQYF.

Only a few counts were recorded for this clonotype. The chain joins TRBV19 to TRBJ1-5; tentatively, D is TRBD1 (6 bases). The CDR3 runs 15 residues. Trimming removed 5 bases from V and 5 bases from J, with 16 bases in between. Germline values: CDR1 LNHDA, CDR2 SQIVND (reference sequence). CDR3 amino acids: CASSFAGGGDQPQHF. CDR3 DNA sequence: TGTGCCAGTAGTTTTGCGGGGGGCGGAGATCAGCCCCAGCATTTT.

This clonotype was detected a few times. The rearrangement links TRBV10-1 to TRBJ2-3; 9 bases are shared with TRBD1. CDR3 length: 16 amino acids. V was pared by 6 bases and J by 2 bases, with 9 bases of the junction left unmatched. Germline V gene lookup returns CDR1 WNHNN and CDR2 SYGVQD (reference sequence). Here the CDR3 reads CASSPAGTGTTDTQYF. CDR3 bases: TGCGCCAGCAGCCCCGCCGGGACAGGGACCACAGATACGCAGTATTTT.

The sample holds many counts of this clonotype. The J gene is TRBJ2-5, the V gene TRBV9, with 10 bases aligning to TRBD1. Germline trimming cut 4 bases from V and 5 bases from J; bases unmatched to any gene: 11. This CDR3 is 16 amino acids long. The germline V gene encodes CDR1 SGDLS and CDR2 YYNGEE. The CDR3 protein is CASSPGGTGVEETQYF. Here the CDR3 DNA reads TGTGCCAGCAGCCCCGGAGGGACAGGGGTAGAGGAGACCCAGTACTTC.

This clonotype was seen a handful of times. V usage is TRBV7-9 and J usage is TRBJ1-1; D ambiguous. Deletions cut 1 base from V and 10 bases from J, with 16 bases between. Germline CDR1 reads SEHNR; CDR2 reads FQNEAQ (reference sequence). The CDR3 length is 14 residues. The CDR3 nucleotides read TGTGCCAGCAGCTTAGAATTGTTCCGGACGAGAGCTTTCTTT. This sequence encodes CASSLELFRTRAFF.

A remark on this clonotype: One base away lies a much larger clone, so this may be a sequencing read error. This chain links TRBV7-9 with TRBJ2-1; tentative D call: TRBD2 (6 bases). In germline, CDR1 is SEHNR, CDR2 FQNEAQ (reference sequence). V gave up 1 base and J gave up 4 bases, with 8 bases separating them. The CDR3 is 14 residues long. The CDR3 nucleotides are TGTGCCAGCAGCTTAGATGGAGGGTACAATGAGCAGTTCTTC. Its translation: CASSLDGGYNEQFF.

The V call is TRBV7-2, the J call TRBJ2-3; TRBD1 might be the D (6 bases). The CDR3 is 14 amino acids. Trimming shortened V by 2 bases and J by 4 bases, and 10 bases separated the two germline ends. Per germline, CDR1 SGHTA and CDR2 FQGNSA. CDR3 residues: CASSLQGQADTQYF. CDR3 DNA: TGTGCCAGCAGCTTACAGGGACAAGCAGATACGCAGTATTTT.

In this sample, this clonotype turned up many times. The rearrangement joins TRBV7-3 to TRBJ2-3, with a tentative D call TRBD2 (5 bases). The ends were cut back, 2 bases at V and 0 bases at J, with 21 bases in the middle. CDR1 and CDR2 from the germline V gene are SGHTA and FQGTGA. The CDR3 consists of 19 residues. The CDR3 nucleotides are TGTGCCAGCAGCTTATTGGCCGGAAAACTAAGCGGTAGCACAGATACGCAGTATTTT. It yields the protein CASSLLAGKLSGSTDTQYF.

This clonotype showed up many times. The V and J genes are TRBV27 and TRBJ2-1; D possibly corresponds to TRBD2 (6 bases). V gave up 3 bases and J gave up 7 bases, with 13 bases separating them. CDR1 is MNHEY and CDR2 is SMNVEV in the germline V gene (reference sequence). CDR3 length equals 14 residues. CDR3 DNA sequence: TGTGCCAGCAGTTTCTGGCGGGGAAGTAATGAGCAGTTCTTC. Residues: CASSFWRGSNEQFF.

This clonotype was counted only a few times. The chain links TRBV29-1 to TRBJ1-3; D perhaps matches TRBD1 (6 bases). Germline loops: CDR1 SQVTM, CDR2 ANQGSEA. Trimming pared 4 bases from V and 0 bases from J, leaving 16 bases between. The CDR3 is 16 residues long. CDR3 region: CSVAKRDRLSGNTIYF. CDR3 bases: TGCAGCGTTGCTAAGAGAGACAGGCTCTCTGGAAACACCATATATTTT.

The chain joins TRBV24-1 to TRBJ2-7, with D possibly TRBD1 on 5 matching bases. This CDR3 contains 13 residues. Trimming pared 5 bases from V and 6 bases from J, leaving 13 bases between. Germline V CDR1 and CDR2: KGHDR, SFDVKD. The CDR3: CATSGVPQGEQYF. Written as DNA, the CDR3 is TGTGCCACCAGTGGCGTTCCCCAGGGCGAGCAGTACTTC.

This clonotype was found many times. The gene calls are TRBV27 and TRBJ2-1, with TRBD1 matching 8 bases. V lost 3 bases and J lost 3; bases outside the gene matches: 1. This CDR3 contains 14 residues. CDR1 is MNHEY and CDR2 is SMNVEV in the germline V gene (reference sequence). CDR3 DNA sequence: TGTGCCAGCAGTTTTGGGACAGGCTACAATGAGCAGTTCTTC. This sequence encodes CASSFGTGYNEQFF.

The CDR3 sequence: CASSVGVGASYNEQFF. CDR3 bases: TGTGCCAGCAGCGTCGGCGTCGGGGCCTCCTACAATGAGCAGTTCTTC. The rearrangement links TRBV9 to TRBJ2-1; the D gene could be TRBD1 or TRBD2 (5 bases each). CDR3 length equals 16 residues. The ends were cut back, 2 bases at V and 0 bases at J, with 12 bases in the middle. CDR1 SGDLS and CDR2 YYNGEE come from the germline V gene.

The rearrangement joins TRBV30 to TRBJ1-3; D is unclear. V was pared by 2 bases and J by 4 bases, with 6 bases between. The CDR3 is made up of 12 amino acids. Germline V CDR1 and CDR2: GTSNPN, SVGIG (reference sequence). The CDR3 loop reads CAWSNTGNTIYF. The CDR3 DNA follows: TGTGCCTGGAGTAACACCGGAAACACCATATATTTT.

The chain's CDR3 is CASSFETVDNSPLHF. In DNA form, the CDR3 reads TGTGCCAGCAGCTTTGAGACGGTTGATAATTCACCCCTCCACTTT. V and J are TRBV7-2 and TRBJ1-6; D gene ambiguous. The germline V gene encodes CDR1 SGHTA and CDR2 FQGNSA. This CDR3 comprises 15 residues. V lost 3 bases and J 5 bases, leaving 11 bases between the germline ends.

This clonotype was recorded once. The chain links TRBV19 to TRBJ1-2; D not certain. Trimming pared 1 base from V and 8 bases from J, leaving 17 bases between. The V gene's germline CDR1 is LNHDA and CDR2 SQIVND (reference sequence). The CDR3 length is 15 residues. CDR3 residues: CASSIAQRASRGYTF. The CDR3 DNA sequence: TGTGCCAGTAGTATAGCCCAAAGAGCGAGTCGCGGCTACACCTTC.

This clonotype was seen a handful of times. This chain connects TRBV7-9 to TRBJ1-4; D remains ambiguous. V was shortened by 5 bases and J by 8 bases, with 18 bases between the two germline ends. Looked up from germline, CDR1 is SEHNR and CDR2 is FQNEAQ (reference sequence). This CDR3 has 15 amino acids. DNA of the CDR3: TGTGCCAGCAGCCCTCGGGTCCAAGCAAGGGAAAAACTGTTTTTT. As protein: CASSPRVQAREKLFF.

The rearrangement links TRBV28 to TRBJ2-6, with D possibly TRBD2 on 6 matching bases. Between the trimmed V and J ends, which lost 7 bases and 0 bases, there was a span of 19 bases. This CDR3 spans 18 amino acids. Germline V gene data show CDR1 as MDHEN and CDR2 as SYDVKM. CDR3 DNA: TGTGCCAGCACCCCCCGGGGAGGCGATAGCTCTGGGGCCAACGTCCTGACTTTC. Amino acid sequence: CASTPRGGDSSGANVLTF.